This paragraph reports one TCR beta chain. Its antigen remains unidentified. This entry belongs to a study of shared clonotypes between healthy human individuals. Study-level information: Researchers assigned three CD4 naive, three CD4 memory, two CD8 naive and one CD8 memory plate to each donor.

At deep level, the assay was performed. Only in-frame clones appear in the TCRdb table, and some are missing; sequencing was by immunoSEQ multiplex PCR. The sample yields 800,000 or so clones, 96% seen once. The naive CD8 population came from CD45RO-negative cells selected for CCR7, without terminally differentiated effector memory CD45RA+ cells. There were no recent acute infections or vaccinations among the donors, who were healthy HIV-negative adults. Between the trimmed V and J ends, which lost 4 bases and 6 bases, there was a span of 4 bases. The CDR3 length is 11 residues. CDR1 and CDR2 (germline): SGDLS, YYNGEE. Study-level points and caveats: Even with large depth, rarefaction showed that sorted-subset sequencing was incomplete.

Sequencing was done on a sample of naive CD8+ T cells sorted from blood. The rearrangement joins TRBV9 to TRBJ2-2, with unresolved D. The TCR comes from a man aged 25-45 years in good health. In DNA form, the CDR3 reads TGTGCCAGCAGCCTGTCCGGGGAGCTGTTTTTT. Encoded protein: CASSLSGELFF. The entire variable domain, with the rest obtained from reference TRBV9 and TRBJ2-2, is as follows: DSGVTQTPKHLITATGQRVTLRCSPRSGDLSVYWYQQSLDQGLQFLIQYYNGEERAKGNILERFSAQQFPDLHSELNLSSLELGDSALYFCASSLSGELFFGEGSRLTVL.